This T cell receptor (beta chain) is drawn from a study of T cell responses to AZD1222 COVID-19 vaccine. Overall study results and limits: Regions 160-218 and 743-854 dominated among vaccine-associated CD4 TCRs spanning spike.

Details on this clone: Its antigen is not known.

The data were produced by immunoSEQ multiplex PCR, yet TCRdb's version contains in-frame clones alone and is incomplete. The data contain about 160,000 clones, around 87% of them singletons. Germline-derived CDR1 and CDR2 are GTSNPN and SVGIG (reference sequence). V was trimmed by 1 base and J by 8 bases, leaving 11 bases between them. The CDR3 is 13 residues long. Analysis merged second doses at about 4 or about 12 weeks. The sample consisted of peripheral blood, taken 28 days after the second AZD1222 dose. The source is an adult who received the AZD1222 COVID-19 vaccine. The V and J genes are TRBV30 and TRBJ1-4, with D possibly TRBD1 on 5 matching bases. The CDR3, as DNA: TGTGCCTGGAGTGGGGGACTGAGGGAAAAACTGTTTTTT. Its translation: CAWSGGLREKLFF.